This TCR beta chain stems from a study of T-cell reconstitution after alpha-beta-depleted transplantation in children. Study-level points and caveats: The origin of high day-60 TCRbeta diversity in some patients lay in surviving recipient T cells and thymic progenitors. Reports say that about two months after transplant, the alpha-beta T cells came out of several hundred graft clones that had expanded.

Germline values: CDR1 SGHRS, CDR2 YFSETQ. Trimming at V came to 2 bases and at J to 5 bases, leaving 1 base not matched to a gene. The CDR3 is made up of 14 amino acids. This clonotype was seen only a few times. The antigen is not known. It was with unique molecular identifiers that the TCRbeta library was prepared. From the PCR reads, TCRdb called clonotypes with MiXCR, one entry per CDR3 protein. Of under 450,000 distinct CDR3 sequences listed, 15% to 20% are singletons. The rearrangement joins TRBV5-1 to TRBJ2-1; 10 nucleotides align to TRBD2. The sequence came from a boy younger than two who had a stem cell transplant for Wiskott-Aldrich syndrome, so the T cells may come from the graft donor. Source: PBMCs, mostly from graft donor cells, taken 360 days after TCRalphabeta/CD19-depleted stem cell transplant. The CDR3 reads CASSFLAGDNEQFF. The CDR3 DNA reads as TGCGCCAGCAGCTTCCTAGCGGGAGACAATGAGCAGTTCTTC.